This T cell receptor (beta chain) was recorded in a study of blood T cell repertoires in COVID-19 (dated by TCRdb to between 2020 and 2021). About the study as a whole: Collaborator samples came from the United States, Italy and Spain and covered acute and convalescent phases of COVID-19. The material from the prospective study consisted of cDNA or gDNA derived from T cells, B-cell-depleted T cells, or PBMCs. Subjects who had been exposed to COVID-19, were actively infected with it, or had recovered from it provided the deeply sampled blood TCRbeta repertoires that made up the dataset. The repertoires were released in a freely available public database meant as a resource for research on the immune response to SARS-CoV-2. The samples were drawn from two sources: the first 160 participants of the ongoing ImmuneRACE study, and 1,000 to 1,500 subjects contributed by 6 global collaborators. Nearly every sample came with metadata listing a de-identified subject ID, COVID-19 status, age in years and sex. Where available, HLA class I and class II types were obtained from metadata supplied by the sample provider rather than from assay-based typing.

TCRbeta CDR3 regions were amplified from genomic DNA using the immunoSEQ Assay, a bias-controlled multiplex PCR. In the original analysis: Within the assay, amplification of reference gene primers was used to estimate how many nucleated cells each sample contained. Sequence reads were collapsed and filtered to measure the absolute abundance of every unique TCRbeta CDR3 rearrangement. Productive Simpson clonality was computed per sample as the square root of Simpson's diversity index over productive rearrangements. Here the immuneACCESS table is served through TCRdb, limited to in-frame sequences with V and J called. Missing clones are a known gap in these copies; in checked studies unresolved V genes cover under half, and the rest lacks a known reason. V, J and clone size reflect that table, while D and trimming were determined from the DNA. The sample profile shows 250,000 to 350,000 clones; around 89% of them were found once. 3.5% to 4.5% of the sample is held by the ten biggest clonotypes.

The study at large found these results: The quantity of clinical and demographic metadata differed by source and by participant and was supplied without curation.

Participants in the prospective study were enrolled through a virtual design, were aged roughly 18 to 100 years, and lived in roughly 25 United States geographic areas. Cohort assignment in the prospective study relied on participant-reported clinical history from a screening survey and a study questionnaire. Each participant in the prospective study had whole blood, serum and a nasopharyngeal or oropharyngeal swab collected by mobile phlebotomists. Over an approximately 2-month period, participants in the prospective study had the option of providing additional blood draws and questionnaires. Before DNA extraction, prospective study blood samples were shipped either frozen or at room temperature. To note about this clone: Its cognate antigen has yet to be identified. No much larger clone is present one base from it, and per-base qualities are unavailable.

The TCR was taken from a woman aged 18-29 years with acute COVID-19. Source material: PBMCs or T cells enriched from blood (not recorded which).

The CDR3 reads as follows: CASSNSDRGISGANVLTF. The sequence in DNA is TGTGCCAGTAGTAATTCCGACAGGGGCATCTCTGGGGCCAACGTCCTGACTTTC. The chain is made from TRBV19 and TRBJ2-6; TRBD1 fits 8 bases in the junction. CDR3 length: 18 amino acids, cysteine to phenylalanine. Left in the record is the CDR3 DNA by itself, 54 bases read in frame from the first base. For CDR1 and CDR2, the germline V gene (reference sequence) lists LNHDA and SQIVND. V is cut back by 4 bases and J by 0 bases, with 8 bases in the junction unmatched.